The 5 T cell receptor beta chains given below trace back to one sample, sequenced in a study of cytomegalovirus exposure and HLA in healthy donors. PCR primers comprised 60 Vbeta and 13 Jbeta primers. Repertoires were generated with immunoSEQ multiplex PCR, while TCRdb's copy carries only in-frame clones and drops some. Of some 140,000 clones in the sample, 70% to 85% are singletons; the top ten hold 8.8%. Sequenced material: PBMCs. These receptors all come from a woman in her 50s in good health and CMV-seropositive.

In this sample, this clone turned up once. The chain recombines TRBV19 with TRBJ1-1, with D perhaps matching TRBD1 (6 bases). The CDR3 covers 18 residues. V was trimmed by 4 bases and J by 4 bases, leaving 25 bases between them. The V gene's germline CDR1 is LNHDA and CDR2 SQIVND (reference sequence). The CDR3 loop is CASSKYLQYRADVTEAFF. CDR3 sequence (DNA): TGTGCCAGTAGTAAGTATCTTCAGTACAGGGCCGATGTCACTGAAGCTTTCTTT.

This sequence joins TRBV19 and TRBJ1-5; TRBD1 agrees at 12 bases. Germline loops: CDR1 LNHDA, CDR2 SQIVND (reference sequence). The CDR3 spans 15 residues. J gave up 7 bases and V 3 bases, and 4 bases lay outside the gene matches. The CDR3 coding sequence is TGTGCCAGTAGTATGGGACAGGGGGCTCGGCAGCCCCAGCATTTT. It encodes CASSMGQGARQPQHF.

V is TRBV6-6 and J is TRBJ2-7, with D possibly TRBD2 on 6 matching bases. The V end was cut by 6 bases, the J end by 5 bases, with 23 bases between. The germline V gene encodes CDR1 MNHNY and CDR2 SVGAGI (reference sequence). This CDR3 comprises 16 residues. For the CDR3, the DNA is TGTGCCAGCAGCTTTCGGTCGGGGGAACTCAGGAACGAGCAGTACTTC. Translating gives CASSFRSGELRNEQYF.

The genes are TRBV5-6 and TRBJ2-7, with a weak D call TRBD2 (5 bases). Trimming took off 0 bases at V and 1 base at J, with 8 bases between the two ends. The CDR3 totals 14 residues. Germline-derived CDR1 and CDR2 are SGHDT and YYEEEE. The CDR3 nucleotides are TGTGCCAGCAGCTTGGCACTAGATTCCTACGAGCAGTACTTC. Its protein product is CASSLALDSYEQYF.

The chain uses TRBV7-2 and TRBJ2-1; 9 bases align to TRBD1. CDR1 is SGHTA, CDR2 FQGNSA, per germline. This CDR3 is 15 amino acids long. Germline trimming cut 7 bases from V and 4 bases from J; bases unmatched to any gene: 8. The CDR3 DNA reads TGTGCCAGCACCACCCCGGGACAGGGATACAATGAGCAGTTCTTC. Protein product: CASTTPGQGYNEQFF.